This T cell receptor beta chain stems from a study of identical twins. TCRdb re-called the 5' RACE reads through MiXCR, storing one row per CDR3 protein. The repertoire has some 690,000 distinct CDR3 sequences, around 20% of them found once; the top ten carry 4.3%. Healthy Caucasian donors formed the entire cohort. This clonotype turned up a few times. Trimming took 4 bases from V and 4 from J; bases not matched to a gene: 3. The CDR3 consists of 13 residues. The germline V gene has CDR1 ENHRY and CDR2 SYGVKD. This sample was also put to use in a study of T cells expressing NK-cell markers. That work adds: The study sequenced eight donors, seven HCMV-seropositive and one seronegative. Sorting was limited to alpha-beta TCR-expressing T cells with an anti-gamma-delta TCR antibody in several experiments. It remained uncertain whether the expanded NKG2C+ T cell clones were specific for HCMV antigens.

The sequence came from a woman younger than 30 in good health. Sequences were obtained from PBMCs. The chain combines TRBV10-3 with TRBJ1-2; 7 positions agree with TRBD1. CDR3 coding DNA: TGTGCCATCAGTGTGAACAGGGGCTATGGCTACACCTTC. This encodes CAISVNRGYGYTF.